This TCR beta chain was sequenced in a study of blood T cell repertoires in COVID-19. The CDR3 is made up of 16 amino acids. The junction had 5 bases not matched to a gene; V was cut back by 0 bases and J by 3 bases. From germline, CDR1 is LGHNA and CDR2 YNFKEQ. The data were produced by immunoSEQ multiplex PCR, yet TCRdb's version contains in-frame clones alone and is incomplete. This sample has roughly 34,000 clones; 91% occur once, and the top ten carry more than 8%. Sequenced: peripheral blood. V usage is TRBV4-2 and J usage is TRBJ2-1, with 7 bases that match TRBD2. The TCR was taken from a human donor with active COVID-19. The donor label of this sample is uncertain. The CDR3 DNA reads TGTGCCAGCAGCCAAGATTGGGCTAGCGGCTACAATGAGCAGTTCTTC. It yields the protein CASSQDWASGYNEQFF.